A single sample is the source of the 10 T cell receptor beta chains below, sequenced in a study of CD8 T cells in Susac syndrome. It was with random hexamers that about 0.45 to 1 ug RNA was reverse transcribed. TCRdb redid the calling of the immunoSEQ multiplex PCR reads with MiXCR, one entry per CDR3 protein. The repertoire holds about 210,000 distinct CDR3 sequences, with roughly 96% as singletons. Sequences were obtained from CD4+ T cells from PBMCs. These receptor sequences come from a human donor with multiple sclerosis.

This sequence joins TRBV3-1 and TRBJ2-2, with no clear D. CDR3 length: 12 residues. The V gene lost 4 bases and the J gene lost 6 bases, with 6 bases spanning the gap. Germline CDR1 LGHDT, CDR2 YNNKEL (reference sequence). Here the CDR3 DNA reads TGTGCCAGCAGCCCCTTCCCCGGGGAGCTGTTTTTT. Amino acids: CASSPFPGELFF. The variable domain in full, completed from reference TRBV3-1 and TRBJ2-2, reads DTAVSQTPKYLVTQMGNDKSIKCEQNLGHDTMYWYKQDSKKFLKIMFSYNNKELIINETVPNRFSPKSPDKAHLNLHINSLELGDSAVYFCASSPFPGELFFGEGSRLTVL.

The gene calls are TRBV30 and TRBJ2-3; 7 positions match TRBD2. V shed 4 bases, J shed 4 bases, and the junction held 11 bases outside the gene matches. Germline CDR1 GTSNPN, CDR2 SVGIG (reference sequence). This CDR3 is built from 15 residues. The CDR3 sequence is CAWTSGGRVSDTQYF. For the CDR3, the DNA is TGTGCCTGGACCTCTGGCGGGAGAGTATCAGATACGCAGTATTTT.

The chain links TRBV27 to TRBJ2-7, with 9 bases identical to TRBD2. The CDR3 loop spans 17 amino acids. The V gene's germline CDR1 is MNHEY and CDR2 SMNVEV (reference sequence). Trimming took 3 bases from V and 2 from J; bases not matched to a gene: 11. The CDR3 DNA reads as TGTGCCAGCAGTTTCTCAAGCGGGAGGCTAAACCCCTACGAGCAGTACTTC. Translating it yields CASSFSSGRLNPYEQYF.

This clonotype was seen once. CDR3 bases: TGTGCCAGCAGCCCCTCCGGGAGGGACCAAGAGACCCAGTACTTC. This translates into CASSPSGRDQETQYF. The chain links TRBV7-3 to TRBJ2-5; 8 bases agree with TRBD2. V was pared by 5 bases and J by 0 bases, with 5 bases of the junction left unmatched. From germline, CDR1 is SGHTA and CDR2 FQGTGA. The CDR3 sequence is 15 residues long.

V gene TRBV7-3 combines with J gene TRBJ1-1; D may be TRBD1 (5 bases). Germline V gene sequence: CDR1 SGHTA, CDR2 FQGTGA. V lost 2 bases to trimming and J lost 1 base, with 8 bases between them. This CDR3 spans 14 amino acids. As DNA, the CDR3 is TGTGCCAGCAGCTTAGGTACAGGGAACACTGAAGCTTTCTTT. Its translation is CASSLGTGNTEAFF.

The CDR3 is CASSQVTGVTEAFF. CDR3 nucleotide sequence: TGTGCCAGCAGCCAAGTGACAGGGGTCACTGAAGCTTTCTTT. V is TRBV3-1 and J is TRBJ1-1, with 8 bases aligning to TRBD1. Germline V gene sequence: CDR1 LGHDT, CDR2 YNNKEL (reference sequence). The CDR3 totals 14 residues. Germline trimming cut 1 base from V and 4 bases from J; bases unmatched to any gene: 2.

This chain links TRBV5-5 with TRBJ1-2, with D possibly being TRBD1 (6 bases). Trimming took off 4 bases at V and 5 bases at J, with 18 bases between the two ends. Germline loops: CDR1 SGHKS, CDR2 YYEKEE (reference sequence). This CDR3 is built from 15 residues. The CDR3 coding sequence is TGTGCCAGCAGCAATGTAGGGGGGCAAAGATATGGCTACACCTTC. As protein: CASSNVGGQRYGYTF.

The genes are TRBV28 and TRBJ1-1; D call uncertain. The CDR3 spans 15 residues. Germline CDR1 reads MDHEN; CDR2 reads SYDVKM. Trimming took off 2 bases at V and 2 bases at J, with 12 bases between the two ends. This chain's CDR3 is CASSLAGKANTEAFF. CDR3 coding DNA: TGTGCCAGCAGTTTAGCAGGAAAAGCAAACACTGAAGCTTTCTTT.

The chain joins TRBV6-6 to TRBJ2-1; D remains ambiguous. The germline V gene encodes CDR1 MNHNY and CDR2 SVGAGI (reference sequence). V gave up 8 bases and J gave up 5 bases, with 10 bases separating them. CDR3 length: 12 amino acids. The CDR3 bases are TGTGCCAGCGGAAATTGGGACAATGAGCAGTTCTTC. This gives the protein CASGNWDNEQFF.

The rearrangement joins TRBV28 to TRBJ1-1; D is uncertain. This CDR3 is built from 13 residues. Looked up from germline, CDR1 is MDHEN and CDR2 is SYDVKM. V shed 7 bases and J shed 0 bases, with 9 bases lying between them. CDR3 residues: CASTGLMNTEAFF. Written as DNA, the CDR3 is TGTGCCAGCACGGGGTTAATGAACACTGAAGCTTTCTTT.